Following are 24 T cell receptor beta chains from one sample sequenced in a study of blood T cell repertoires in COVID-19. Profiling relied on immunoSEQ multiplex PCR, and the TCRdb table lists in-frame clones only, not all of them. The sample lists more than 65,000 clones, roughly 89% seen once, with 7% to 9.5% in the top ten. Material: peripheral blood. These receptors were obtained from a human donor in a cohort sampled during active COVID-19.

V gene TRBV6-4 combines with J gene TRBJ1-2; D remains ambiguous. CDR1 and CDR2 from the germline V gene are MRHNA and SNTAGT. V was cut by 5 bases and J by 4 bases, with 5 bases left in between. This CDR3 has 11 amino acids. This chain's CDR3 is CASSSGYGYTF. The CDR3 bases are TGTGCCAGCAGTTCGGGCTATGGCTACACCTTC.

This chain links TRBV5-6 with TRBJ1-1; D possibly corresponds to TRBD1 (5 bases). From germline, CDR1 is SGHDT and CDR2 YYEEEE. V lost 0 bases to trimming and J lost 2 bases, with 11 bases between them. CDR3 length: 15 amino acids. For the CDR3, the DNA is TGTGCCAGCAGCTTGGAAGGGGTTTTCAACACTGAAGCTTTCTTT. It translates to CASSLEGVFNTEAFF.

The chain links TRBV9 to TRBJ2-1, with 10 bases fitting TRBD1. CDR1 and CDR2 from the germline V gene are SGDLS and YYNGEE. V dropped 2 bases and J dropped 7; count of bases not matched to a gene: 6. The CDR3 extends over 15 amino acids. The CDR3 nucleotides read TGTGCCAGCAGCGTCCAGACAGGGGGCCAGAATGAGCAGTTCTTC. This encodes CASSVQTGGQNEQFF.

The chain combines TRBV19 with TRBJ1-2; D might be TRBD1 (5 bases). With 10 bases removed from V and 4 bases from J, the gap between germline ends came to 16 bases. Germline CDR1 and CDR2: LNHDA and SQIVND (reference sequence). The CDR3 sequence is 13 residues long. CDR3 sequence (DNA): TGTGCCACCGGGAGGGACTTGTCCTATGGCTACACCTTC. This encodes CATGRDLSYGYTF.

The chain links TRBV15 to TRBJ2-7; D perhaps matches TRBD1 (6 bases). Trimming shortened V by 0 bases and J by 3 bases, and 9 bases separated the two germline ends. CDR3 size: 14 residues. Germline-derived CDR1 and CDR2 are LNHNV and YYDKDF (reference sequence). CDR3 bases: TGTGCCACCAGCAGAGATCCAGGGGTCTACGAGCAGTACTTC. Translating it yields CATSRDPGVYEQYF.

The CDR3 sequence is CASSMGPGMGKFSGNTIYF. CDR3 nucleotides: TGTGCCAGTAGTATGGGCCCAGGGATGGGGAAATTTTCTGGAAACACCATATATTTT. The J gene is TRBJ1-3, the V gene TRBV19, with D maybe TRBD1 (5 bases). V lost 3 bases and J 1 base, leaving 22 bases between the germline ends. The length of the CDR3 is 19 residues. Germline loops: CDR1 LNHDA, CDR2 SQIVND (reference sequence).

This clone has only one observation. This sequence joins TRBV11-2 and TRBJ2-7; D remains ambiguous. CDR1 and CDR2 from the germline V gene are SGHAT and FQNNGV. V was clipped by 5 bases and J by 0 bases, with 8 bases between them. This CDR3 has 13 residues. CDR3 sequence: CASSPGVSYEQYF. DNA of the CDR3: TGTGCCAGCAGCCCCGGTGTCTCCTACGAGCAGTACTTC.

This chain links TRBV4-3 with TRBJ2-7; 7 positions agree with TRBD2. This CDR3 is built from 15 residues. Germline CDR1 LGHNA, CDR2 YSLEER. Unmatched junction bases numbered 10, after V lost 4 bases and J lost 4 bases. CDR3 coding DNA: TGCGCCAGCAGCCGGTCCAGCGGGACTCGGTACGAGCAGTACTTC. This encodes CASSRSSGTRYEQYF.

The chain carries TRBV7-9 and TRBJ1-4; TRBD1 aligns across 7 bases. The germline V gene encodes CDR1 SEHNR and CDR2 FQNEAQ (reference sequence). This CDR3 is built from 20 residues. V lost 5 bases, J lost 5 bases, and 23 bases stayed unmatched. The CDR3 sequence: CASSRGAGTASPWSNEKLFF. The CDR3 nucleotides read TGTGCCAGCAGCCGGGGTGCGGGGACAGCCTCACCTTGGTCGAATGAAAAACTGTTTTTT.

The chain links TRBV6-5 to TRBJ1-4; D unclear. Germline CDR1 is MNHEY and CDR2 is SVGAGI. Trimming took off 6 bases at V and 5 bases at J, with 13 bases between the two ends. The CDR3 contains 14 residues. The CDR3 DNA sequence: TGTGCCAGCAGAAGAGGGAAGGGAAATGAAAAACTGTTTTTT. This gives the protein CASRRGKGNEKLFF.

This chain joins TRBV18 and TRBJ1-2, with D possibly TRBD1 on 5 matching bases. CDR3 length: 14 residues. Trimming pared 2 bases from V and 1 base from J, leaving 8 bases between. Germline V CDR1 and CDR2: KGHSH, LQKENI. CDR3 sequence reads: CASSPAGFNYGYTF. Here the CDR3 DNA reads TGTGCCAGCTCACCAGCAGGGTTTAACTATGGCTACACCTTC.

The chain links TRBV30 to TRBJ1-4; D possibly corresponds to TRBD1 (5 bases). Germline CDR1 is GTSNPN and CDR2 is SVGIG (reference sequence). Trimming took off 8 bases at V and 6 bases at J, with 16 bases between the two ends. The CDR3 runs 13 residues. In DNA, the CDR3 is TGTGCCCGACGGGCGGCGGGGGATGAAAAACTGTTTTTT. As protein: CARRAAGDEKLFF.

The chain uses TRBV24-1 and TRBJ1-1; weak D call: TRBD1 (5 bases). V lost 4 bases, J lost 1 base, and 9 bases lay in between. This CDR3 is 14 amino acids long. Per germline, CDR1 KGHDR and CDR2 SFDVKD. CDR3 sequence reads: CATSDLTGNTEAFF. The CDR3 bases are TGTGCCACCAGTGACCTCACAGGGAACACTGAAGCTTTCTTT.

This chain joins TRBV28 and TRBJ1-1; 8 bases are a match to TRBD1. The V gene's germline CDR1 is MDHEN and CDR2 SYDVKM. The CDR3 loop spans 15 amino acids. Unmatched junction bases numbered 5, after V lost 5 bases and J lost 0 bases. The CDR3 nucleotides are TGTGCCAGCAGTCCCTGGACAGGGCTGAACACTGAAGCTTTCTTT. This gives the protein CASSPWTGLNTEAFF.

The rearrangement joins TRBV11-2 to TRBJ2-7; D is uncertain. CDR3 length: 13 amino acids. Trimming removed 5 bases from V and 4 bases from J, with 12 bases in between. Germline values: CDR1 SGHAT, CDR2 FQNNGV. CDR3 nucleotide sequence: TGTGCCAGCAGCCCTCTAAAGTCTTACGAGCAGTACTTC. Translating it yields CASSPLKSYEQYF.

This sequence joins TRBV5-4 and TRBJ2-7; 10 nucleotides line up with TRBD1. The CDR3 sequence is 15 residues long. Germline CDR1 is SGHNT and CDR2 is YYREEE (reference sequence). Trimming removed 4 bases from V and 3 bases from J; junction bases left unmatched: 7. CDR3 DNA: TGTGCCAGCAGCGGAATCGGACAGGGGGTCTACGAGCAGTACTTC. Residues: CASSGIGQGVYEQYF.

The rearrangement uses TRBV4-1 and TRBJ1-3, with 7 bases aligning to TRBD1. The J segment lost 4 bases and the V segment lost 4 bases, leaving 7 bases of the junction unmatched. The CDR3 sequence is 15 residues long. The germline gives CDR1 MGHRA, CDR2 YSYEKL. For the CDR3, the DNA is TGCGCCAGCAGCCTCACAGGGGTAACCGGAAACACCATATATTTT. Encoded protein: CASSLTGVTGNTIYF.

V and J are TRBV19 and TRBJ1-5, with D uncertain. The CDR3 is made up of 13 amino acids. Germline values: CDR1 LNHDA, CDR2 SQIVND (reference sequence). The V end lost 6 bases, the J end lost 4 bases, and 10 bases lay between the germline ends. CDR3 residues: CASRERGNQPQHF. CDR3 coding DNA: TGTGCCAGTAGAGAGAGAGGAAATCAGCCCCAGCATTTT.

CDR3 in amino acids: CASSLWRRGAYTEAFF. DNA for the CDR3: TGTGCCAGCAGCTTATGGAGACGGGGGGCATACACTGAAGCTTTCTTT. The J gene is TRBJ1-1, the V gene TRBV11-2, with D perhaps TRBD1 (6 bases). Germline CDR1 SGHAT, CDR2 FQNNGV. This CDR3 is 16 amino acids long. The germline V and J ends were trimmed by 2 bases and 3 bases, with 16 bases remaining between them.

This clone showed up just once. The rearrangement joins TRBV6-1 to TRBJ1-2; no reliable D call. The CDR3 runs to 15 residues. Germline-derived CDR1 and CDR2 are MNHNS and SASEGT. The V end was cut by 1 base, the J end by 1 base, with 10 bases between. CDR3 protein: CASSEGAEINYGYTF. Here the CDR3 DNA reads TGTGCCAGCAGTGAAGGCGCGGAAATTAACTATGGCTACACCTTC.

CDR3 sequence (DNA): TGTGCCAGCAGCGTAGAGGGAGATAACACTGAAGCTTTCTTT. This gives the protein CASSVEGDNTEAFF. V is TRBV9 and J is TRBJ1-1; no clear D gene. The CDR3 has 14 residues. V was trimmed by 0 bases and J by 2 bases, leaving 8 bases between them. The germline V gene encodes CDR1 SGDLS and CDR2 YYNGEE.

V gene TRBV12-3 or TRBV12-4 combines with J gene TRBJ1-1; maybe TRBD1 (6 bases). Trimming cost V 6 bases and J 5 bases, with 13 bases left between them. There are 13 residues in the CDR3. CDR3 region: CASSGGAWTEAFF. The DNA of the CDR3 is TGTGCCAGCAGCGGGGGGGCGTGGACTGAAGCTTTCTTT.

The J gene is TRBJ2-5, the V gene TRBV7-6, with 8 bases identical to TRBD2. Trimming took 2 bases from V and 2 from J; bases not matched to a gene: 4. The CDR3 sequence is 15 residues long. Looked up from germline, CDR1 is SGHVS and CDR2 is FNYEAQ. CDR3 nucleotide sequence: TGTGCCAGCAGCTTAAGCGCGGGGGGACAAGAGACCCAGTACTTC. Its translation: CASSLSAGGQETQYF.

The V gene is TRBV27, the J gene TRBJ1-1; D unresolved. Germline V lookup: CDR1 MNHEY, CDR2 SMNVEV (reference sequence). Trimming took 3 bases from V and 4 from J, leaving 9 bases between them. This CDR3 is 13 amino acids long. CDR3 in DNA: TGTGCCAGCAGTTTTAAACGCGGCACTGAAGCTTTCTTT. Translating gives CASSFKRGTEAFF.